This TCR beta chain was identified during a study of T-cell reconstitution after alpha-beta-depleted transplantation in children. This clonotype occurred a few times. Molecular barcoding with unique molecular identifiers was used for the TCRbeta library. MiXCR, applied by TCRdb to the PCR reads, yields one record per CDR3 protein. The sample holds about half a million distinct CDR3 sequences; 9.5% to 15% are singletons and the top ten take about 5.4%. Losses at the gene ends were 6 bases for V and 3 bases for J; bases not matched to a gene: 3. The CDR3 sequence is 12 residues long. Per germline, CDR1 DFQATT and CDR2 SNEGSKA (reference sequence).

The sequence was collected from a human donor who donated a stem cell graft to a child with combined immunodeficiency. The sequencing here drew on PBMCs from the stem cell graft donor, taken from the stem cell graft. This chain uses TRBV20-1 with TRBJ2-7, with 9 bases matching TRBD2. CDR3 residues: CSAQREVYEQYF. CDR3 coding DNA: TGCAGTGCCCAGCGGGAGGTCTACGAGCAGTACTTC.